One sample yielded the 20 T cell receptor beta chains listed below, sequenced in a study of a mutant IDH1 vaccine in newly diagnosed glioma. Assay: immunoSEQ multiplex PCR; the TCRdb copy retains only in-frame clones and omits some. The sample comprises 55,000 to 65,000 clones, 75% to 90% of which are singletons, and approximately 6.1% rests with the top ten. Time point specified: week 11, during vaccination. The study gave 300 ug of mutant IDH1 20-mer peptide per vaccine dose, with topical imiquimod. Their target antigens are unknown. Sequences were derived from PBMCs, sampled from a glioma patient whose treatment included an IDH1 peptide vaccine. The receptors here all came from a man in his fifties or sixties with glioma.

The V and J genes are TRBV5-6 and TRBJ1-6; perhaps TRBD1 as D (5 bases). Trimming took off 6 bases at V and 9 bases at J, with 19 bases between the two ends. Germline CDR1 is SGHDT and CDR2 is YYEEEE. The CDR3 length is 15 residues. The CDR3 DNA reads TGTGCCAGCACCATAAGATCTGGAAGGGGTTCACCCCTCCACTTT. It codes for CASTIRSGRGSPLHF.

This clone was found a few times. V is TRBV29-1 and J is TRBJ2-3; D remains ambiguous. The V gene's germline CDR1 is SQVTM and CDR2 ANQGSEA. Trimming shortened V by 4 bases and J by 0 bases, and 8 bases separated the two germline ends. CDR3 length equals 13 residues. DNA of the CDR3: TGCAGCGTTGTGTCTCCTAGCACAGATACGCAGTATTTT. It is translated as CSVVSPSTDTQYF.

This clone was seen a single time. The chain uses TRBV5-6 and TRBJ2-3; D remains ambiguous. Germline assignment: CDR1 SGHDT and CDR2 YYEEEE. This CDR3 spans 15 amino acids. The ends were cut back, 0 bases at V and 1 base at J, with 9 bases in the middle. As DNA, the CDR3 is TGTGCCAGCAGCTTGGTGGGCATACGCACAGATACGCAGTATTTT. Its translation: CASSLVGIRTDTQYF.

The rearrangement uses TRBV6-6 and TRBJ1-5, with unresolved D. CDR1 is MNHNY, CDR2 SVGAGI, per germline (reference sequence). Trimming cost V 2 bases and J 2 bases, with 4 bases left between them. This CDR3 spans 13 amino acids. DNA for the CDR3: TGTGCCAGCAGTTACGGAGGCAATCAGCCCCAGCATTTT. Protein: CASSYGGNQPQHF.

The rearrangement uses TRBV2 and TRBJ2-3; possibly TRBD2 for D (5 bases). The CDR3 length is 15 residues. V was pared by 3 bases and J by 0 bases, with 10 bases between. Germline values: CDR1 SNHLY, CDR2 FYNNEI. CDR3 amino acids: CASSDTGSSTDTQYF. In nucleotides, the CDR3 is TGTGCCAGCAGTGACACGGGATCGAGCACAGATACGCAGTATTTT.

J is TRBJ1-3 and V is TRBV27, with D unclear. CDR1 and CDR2 (germline): MNHEY, SMNVEV (reference sequence). V was cut by 5 bases and J by 4 bases, with 9 bases left in between. The length of the CDR3 is 13 residues. CDR3 in amino acids: CASSEDGGNTIYF. DNA for the CDR3: TGTGCCAGCAGTGAGGACGGGGGAAACACCATATATTTT.

This chain uses TRBV19 with TRBJ2-7; the match to TRBD1 covers 8 bases. V gave up 2 bases and J gave up 2 bases; unmatched junction bases: 14. This CDR3 region has 18 residues. Germline V CDR1 and CDR2: LNHDA, SQIVND (reference sequence). The CDR3 DNA reads TGTGCCAGTAGTATACGAGGTGGAGGACAGGGCGGACCCTACGAGCAGTACTTC. It is translated as CASSIRGGGQGGPYEQYF. Complete variable domain (other parts from reference TRBV19 and TRBJ2-7): DGGITQSPKYLFRKEGQNVTLSCEQNLNHDAMYWYRQDPGQGLRLIYYSQIVNDFQKGDIAEGYSVSREKKESFPLTVTSAQKNPTAFYLCASSIRGGGQGGPYEQYFGPGTRLTVT.

This chain connects TRBV10-3 to TRBJ2-7; no firm D call. Germline values: CDR1 ENHRY, CDR2 SYGVKD. This CDR3 region has 11 residues. V dropped 3 bases and J dropped 2 bases, with 2 bases sitting between them. CDR3 coding DNA: TGTGCCATCAGTGACACCTACGAGCAGTACTTC. Translated, it gives CAISDTYEQYF.

This clone was detected only once. The rearrangement uses TRBV5-1 and TRBJ2-5, with 7 bases identical to TRBD2. The trim removed 7 bases at V and 5 bases at J, leaving 11 bases unmatched. The CDR3 covers 14 residues. From germline, CDR1 is SGHRS and CDR2 YFSETQ. The chain's CDR3 is CASGLGAGRETQYF. As DNA, the CDR3 is TGCGCCAGCGGCCTCGGAGCGGGGCGGGAGACCCAGTACTTC.

This chain links TRBV7-8 with TRBJ2-3; maybe TRBD1 (6 bases). Trimming removed 3 bases at V and 5 bases at J, with 12 bases between. CDR3 size: 14 residues. Germline CDR1 and CDR2: SGHVS and FQNEAQ. The CDR3: CASSFQQGQDTQYF. The CDR3 DNA sequence: TGTGCCAGCAGCTTTCAACAGGGCCAAGATACGCAGTATTTT.

The rearrangement uses TRBV11-3 and TRBJ1-1; D gene uncertain. Germline CDR1 is SGHNT and CDR2 is YENEEA. This CDR3 has 14 residues. Trimming cost V 1 base and J 1 base, with 7 bases left between them. The CDR3 spells CASSLGRSNTEAFF. The CDR3 DNA sequence: TGTGCCAGCAGCTTAGGAAGGTCGAACACTGAAGCTTTCTTT.

The chain links TRBV14 to TRBJ1-4, with D perhaps TRBD1 (5 bases). Trimming pared 3 bases from V and 8 bases from J, leaving 19 bases between. This CDR3 is 16 amino acids long. The germline V gene has CDR1 SGHDN and CDR2 FVKESK. The CDR3 region has the DNA TGTGCCAGCAGCCACTCCCAGACGGGGGAGGAAGAAAAACTGTTTTTT. It yields the protein CASSHSQTGEEEKLFF.

The chain couples TRBV29-1 to TRBJ1-6, with D possibly TRBD1 on 6 matching bases. The CDR3 sequence is 12 residues long. Looked up from germline, CDR1 is SQVTM and CDR2 is ANQGSEA. Deletions cut 7 bases from V and 4 bases from J, with 8 bases between. The chain's CDR3 is CSAGDYNSPLHF. The CDR3 region has the DNA TGCAGCGCAGGGGATTATAATTCACCCCTCCACTTT.

The rearrangement links TRBV19 to TRBJ2-7, with D tentatively TRBD1 (6 bases). CDR3 length: 13 amino acids. Trimming stripped 7 bases from V and 1 base from J, with 11 bases between. Germline V gives CDR1 LNHDA, CDR2 SQIVND (reference sequence). The CDR3 here is CASKGDNSYEQYF. The CDR3 DNA sequence: TGTGCCAGTAAGGGGGACAATTCCTACGAGCAGTACTTC.

The rearrangement uses TRBV2 and TRBJ1-2; a weak D match, TRBD1 (5 bases). V lost 3 bases, J lost 4 bases, and 6 bases lay in between. Germline loops: CDR1 SNHLY, CDR2 FYNNEI. The CDR3 covers 12 residues. The CDR3 sequence is CASSDTGYGYTF. The CDR3 region has the DNA TGTGCCAGCAGTGACACAGGCTATGGCTACACCTTC.

This clone was observed a few times. V gene TRBV9 combines with J gene TRBJ1-2, with TRBD1 as a possible D gene (6 bases). This CDR3 is 14 amino acids long. The germline gives CDR1 SGDLS, CDR2 YYNGEE. Trimming pared 0 bases from V and 1 base from J, leaving 7 bases between. The CDR3 nucleotides read TGTGCCAGCAGCGTAGTGGACAGTAACTATGGCTACACCTTC. Its protein product is CASSVVDSNYGYTF.

This rearrangement joins TRBV25-1 to TRBJ1-1; 8 bases map to TRBD1. The CDR3 is made up of 12 amino acids. V was clipped by 8 bases and J by 1 base; unmatched bases: 0. Germline loops: CDR1 MGHDK, CDR2 SYGVNS. The CDR3: CASGQGNTEAFF. The CDR3 DNA is TGTGCCAGCGGACAGGGGAACACTGAAGCTTTCTTT. The variable domain in full, with the rest retrieved from reference TRBV25-1 and TRBJ1-1, is EADIYQTPRYLVIGTGKKITLECSQTMGHDKMYWYQQDPGMELHLIHYSYGVNSTEKGDLSSESTVSRIRTEHFPLTLESARPSHTSQYLCASGQGNTEAFFGQGTRLTVV.

The chain links TRBV6-1 to TRBJ1-5; D might be TRBD1 (5 bases). CDR3 length: 16 residues. V was shortened by 2 bases and J by 2 bases, with 13 bases between the two germline ends. CDR1 and CDR2 (germline): MNHNS, SASEGT. This CDR3 is CASSELGGVGNQPQHF. CDR3 DNA: TGTGCCAGCAGTGAATTGGGGGGGGTGGGCAATCAGCCCCAGCATTTT.

This rearrangement joins TRBV7-3 to TRBJ1-1, with D hard to call. Trimming removed 5 bases at V and 4 bases at J, with 11 bases between. Germline V gives CDR1 SGHTA, CDR2 FQGTGA. The CDR3 extends over 13 amino acids. For the CDR3, the DNA is TGTGCCAGCAGCACCTCGGGCCTCACTGAAGCTTTCTTT. This encodes CASSTSGLTEAFF.

This clone was detected once. The chain employs TRBV30 and TRBJ2-6; D is undetermined. CDR1 and CDR2 (germline): GTSNPN, SVGIG (reference sequence). Trimming removed 2 bases from V and 0 bases from J, with 17 bases in between. The CDR3 sequence is 18 residues long. CDR3 coding DNA: TGTGCCTGGAGTACCTCACAGTGGGCCCTCTCTGGGGCCAACGTCCTGACTTTC. Its translation is CAWSTSQWALSGANVLTF.